This TCR beta chain was documented in a study of regulatory T cells in long-lasting Graves disease. In the case of this clonotype: A much more abundant neighbour one base away suggests this may be a read error. The final CDR3 position lacks the conserved phenylalanine or tryptophan, pointing to a likely read error.

Assembly of TCR beta libraries relied on iRepertoire HTBI primers together with Arm-PCR of CDR3 regions. TCRdb fed the multiplex PCR reads into MiXCR, producing one record per CDR3 protein. The sample includes hundreds of thousands of distinct CDR3 sequences, about 20% seen only once; the top ten take 7.8%. Time point here: persistent/refractory GD, antithyroid drugs over 5 years with positive TRAb. Making the TCR library involved RNA that had been extracted from PBMCs. Sequenced here: peripheral blood mononuclear cells (PBMCs), sampled when the disease was refractory, from a patient treated with antithyroid drugs. The sequence was collected from a female donor with Graves disease.

CDR3 sequence reads: CAAPMYRRMNTEAFS. The CDR3 nucleotides read TGTGCCGCCCCCATGTACAGGAGGATGAACACTGAAGCTTTCTCT. This sequence joins TRBV24-1 and TRBJ1-1, with D maybe TRBD1 (5 bases). Germline-derived CDR1 and CDR2 are KGHDR and SFDVKD. The V end was cut by 12 bases, the J end by 0 bases, with 19 bases between. The length of the CDR3 is 15 residues.